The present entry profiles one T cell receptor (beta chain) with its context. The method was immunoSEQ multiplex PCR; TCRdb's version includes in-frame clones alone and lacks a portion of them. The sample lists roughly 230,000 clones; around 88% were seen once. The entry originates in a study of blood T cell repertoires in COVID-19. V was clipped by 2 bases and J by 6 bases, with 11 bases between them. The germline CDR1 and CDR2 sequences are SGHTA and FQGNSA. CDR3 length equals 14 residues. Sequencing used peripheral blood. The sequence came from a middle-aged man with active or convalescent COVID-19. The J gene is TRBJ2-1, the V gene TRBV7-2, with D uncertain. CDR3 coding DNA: TGTGCCAGCAGCTTAATCGGTAATATCAATGAGCAGTTCTTC. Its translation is CASSLIGNINEQFF.